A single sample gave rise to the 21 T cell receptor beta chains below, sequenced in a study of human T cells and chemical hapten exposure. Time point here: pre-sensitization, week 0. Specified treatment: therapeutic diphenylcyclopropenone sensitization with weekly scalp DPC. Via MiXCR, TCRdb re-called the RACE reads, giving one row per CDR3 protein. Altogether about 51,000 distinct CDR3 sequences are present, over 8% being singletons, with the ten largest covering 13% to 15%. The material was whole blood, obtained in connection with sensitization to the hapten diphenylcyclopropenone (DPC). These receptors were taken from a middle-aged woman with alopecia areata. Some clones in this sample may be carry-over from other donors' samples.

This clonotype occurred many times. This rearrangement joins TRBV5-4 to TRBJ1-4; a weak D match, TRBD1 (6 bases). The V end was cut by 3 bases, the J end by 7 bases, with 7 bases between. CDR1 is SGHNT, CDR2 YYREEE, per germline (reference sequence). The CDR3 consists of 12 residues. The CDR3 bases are TGTGCCAGCAGCTCGGACAGTGAAAAACTGTTTTTT. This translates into CASSSDSEKLFF.

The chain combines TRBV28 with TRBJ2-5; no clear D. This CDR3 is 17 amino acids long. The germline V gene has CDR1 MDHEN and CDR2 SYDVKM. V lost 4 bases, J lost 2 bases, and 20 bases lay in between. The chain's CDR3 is CASSSYYSGTSQETQYF. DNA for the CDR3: TGTGCCAGCAGTTCGTACTACTCGGGTACAAGTCAAGAGACCCAGTACTTC.

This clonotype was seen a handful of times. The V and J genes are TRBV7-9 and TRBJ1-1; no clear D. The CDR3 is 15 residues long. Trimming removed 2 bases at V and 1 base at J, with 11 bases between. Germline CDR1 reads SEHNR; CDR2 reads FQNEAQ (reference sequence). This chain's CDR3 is CASSLLAVSNTEAFF. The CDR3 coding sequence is TGTGCCAGCAGCTTATTAGCCGTCTCGAACACTGAAGCTTTCTTT.

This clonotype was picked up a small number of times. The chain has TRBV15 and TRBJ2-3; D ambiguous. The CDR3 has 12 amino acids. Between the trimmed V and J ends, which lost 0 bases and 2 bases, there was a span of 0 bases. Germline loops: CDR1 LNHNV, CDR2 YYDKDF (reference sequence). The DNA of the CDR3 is TGTGCCACCAGCAGAGACACAGATACGCAGTATTTT. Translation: CATSRDTDTQYF.

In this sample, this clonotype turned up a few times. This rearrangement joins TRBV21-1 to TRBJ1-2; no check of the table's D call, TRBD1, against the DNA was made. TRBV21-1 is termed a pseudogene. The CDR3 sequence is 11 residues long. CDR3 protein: CASRGAYGYTF. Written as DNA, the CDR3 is TGTGCCAGCAGGGGGGCCTATGGCTACACCTTC.

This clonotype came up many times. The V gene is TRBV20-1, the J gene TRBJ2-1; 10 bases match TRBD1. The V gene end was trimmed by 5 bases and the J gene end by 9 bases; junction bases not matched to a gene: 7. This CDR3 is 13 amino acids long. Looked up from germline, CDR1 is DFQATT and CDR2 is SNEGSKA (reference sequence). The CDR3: CSAPRQGAGEQFF. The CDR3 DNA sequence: TGCAGTGCTCCCCGACAGGGGGCTGGTGAGCAGTTCTTC.

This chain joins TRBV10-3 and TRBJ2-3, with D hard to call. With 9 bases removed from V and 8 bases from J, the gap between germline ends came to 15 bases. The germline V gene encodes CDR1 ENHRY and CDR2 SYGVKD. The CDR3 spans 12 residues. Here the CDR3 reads CAISSILATQYF. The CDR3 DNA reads TGTGCCATATCTTCCATCTTGGCTACGCAGTATTTT.

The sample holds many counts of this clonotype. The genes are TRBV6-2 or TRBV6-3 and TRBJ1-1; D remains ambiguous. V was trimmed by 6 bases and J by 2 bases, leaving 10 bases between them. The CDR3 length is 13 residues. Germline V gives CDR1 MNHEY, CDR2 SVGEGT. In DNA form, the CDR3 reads TGTGCCAGCAGGCCCCGACCTAACACTGAAGCTTTCTTT. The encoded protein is CASRPRPNTEAFF.

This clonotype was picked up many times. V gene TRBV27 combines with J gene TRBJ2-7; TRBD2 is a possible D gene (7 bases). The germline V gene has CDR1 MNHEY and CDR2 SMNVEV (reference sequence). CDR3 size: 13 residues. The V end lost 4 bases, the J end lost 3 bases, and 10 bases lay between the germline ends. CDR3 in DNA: TGTGCCAGCAGTTCCGGGGGGCTCTACGAGCAGTACTTC. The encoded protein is CASSSGGLYEQYF.

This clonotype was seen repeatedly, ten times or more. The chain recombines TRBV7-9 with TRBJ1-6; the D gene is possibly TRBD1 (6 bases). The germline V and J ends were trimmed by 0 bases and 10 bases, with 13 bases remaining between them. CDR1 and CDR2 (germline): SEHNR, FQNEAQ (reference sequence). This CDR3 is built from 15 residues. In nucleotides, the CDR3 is TGTGCCAGCAGCTTAGCCGGCAGGGGTGGCTCACCCCTCCACTTT. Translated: CASSLAGRGGSPLHF.

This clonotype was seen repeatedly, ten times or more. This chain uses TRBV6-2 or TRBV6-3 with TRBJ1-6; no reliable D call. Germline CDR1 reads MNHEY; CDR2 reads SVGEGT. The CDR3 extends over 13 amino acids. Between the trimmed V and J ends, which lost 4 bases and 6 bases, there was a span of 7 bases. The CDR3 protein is CASSWSVNSPLHF. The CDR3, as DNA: TGTGCCAGCAGTTGGTCAGTTAATTCACCCCTCCACTTT.

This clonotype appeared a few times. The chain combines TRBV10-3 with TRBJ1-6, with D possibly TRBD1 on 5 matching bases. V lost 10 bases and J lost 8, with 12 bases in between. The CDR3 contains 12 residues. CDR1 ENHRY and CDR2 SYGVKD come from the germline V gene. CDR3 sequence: CATQGGHSPLHF. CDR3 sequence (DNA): TGTGCCACCCAGGGAGGACATTCACCCCTCCACTTT.

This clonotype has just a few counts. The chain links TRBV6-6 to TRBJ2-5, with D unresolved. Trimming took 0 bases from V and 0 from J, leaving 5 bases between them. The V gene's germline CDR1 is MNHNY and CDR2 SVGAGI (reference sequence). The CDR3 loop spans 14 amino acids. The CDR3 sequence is CASSYSNYQETQYF. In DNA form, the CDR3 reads TGTGCCAGCAGTTACTCAAACTACCAAGAGACCCAGTACTTC.

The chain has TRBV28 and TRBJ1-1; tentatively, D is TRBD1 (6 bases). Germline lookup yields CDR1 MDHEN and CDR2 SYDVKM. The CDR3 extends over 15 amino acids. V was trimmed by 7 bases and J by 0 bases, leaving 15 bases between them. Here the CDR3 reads CASTPLGGVNTEAFF. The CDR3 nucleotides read TGTGCCAGCACCCCCCTAGGGGGTGTGAACACTGAAGCTTTCTTT.

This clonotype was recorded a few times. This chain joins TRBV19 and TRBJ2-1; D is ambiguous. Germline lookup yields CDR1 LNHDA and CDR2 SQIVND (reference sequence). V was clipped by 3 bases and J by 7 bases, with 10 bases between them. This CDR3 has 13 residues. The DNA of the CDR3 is TGTGCCAGTAGTATCATCATTGGAAATGAGCAGTTCTTC. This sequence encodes CASSIIIGNEQFF.

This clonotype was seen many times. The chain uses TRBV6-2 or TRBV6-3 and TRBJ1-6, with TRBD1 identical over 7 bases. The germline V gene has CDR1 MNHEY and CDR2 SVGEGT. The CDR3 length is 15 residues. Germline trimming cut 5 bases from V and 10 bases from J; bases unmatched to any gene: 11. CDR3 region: CASSAQGGEGSPLHF. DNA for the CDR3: TGTGCCAGCAGTGCCCAAGGGGGCGAAGGGTCACCCCTCCACTTT.

The CDR3 spells CASSPPRTANTEAFF. The CDR3 DNA is TGTGCCAGCTCACCTCCGAGGACGGCGAACACTGAAGCTTTCTTT. The gene calls are TRBV18 and TRBJ1-1, with D unresolved. Trimming left V 3 bases short and J 1 base short, with 12 bases between. CDR1 is KGHSH and CDR2 is LQKENI in the germline V gene. The CDR3 spans 15 residues.

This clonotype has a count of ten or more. The CDR3 loop reads CASSENDSFYSPLHF. CDR3 DNA: TGTGCCAGCAGTGAAAACGACTCCTTTTATTCACCCCTCCACTTT. This chain links TRBV2 with TRBJ1-6; D is ambiguous. The CDR3 runs 15 residues. V dropped 2 bases and J dropped 8 bases, with 13 bases sitting between them. Germline V lookup: CDR1 SNHLY, CDR2 FYNNEI.

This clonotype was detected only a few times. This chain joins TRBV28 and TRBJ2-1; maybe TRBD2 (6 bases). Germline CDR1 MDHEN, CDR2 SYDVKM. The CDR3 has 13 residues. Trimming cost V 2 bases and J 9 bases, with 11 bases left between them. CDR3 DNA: TGTGCCAGCAGTTTACGGGAGCATGGTGAGCAGTTCTTC. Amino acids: CASSLREHGEQFF. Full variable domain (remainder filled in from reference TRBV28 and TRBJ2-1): DVKVTQSSRYLVKRTGEKVFLECVQDMDHENMFWYRQDPGLGLRLIYFSYDVKMKEKGDIPEGYSVSREKKERFSLILESASTNQTSMYLCASSLREHGEQFFGPGTRLTVL.

The CDR3 DNA follows: TGCGCCAGCAGCCGCAGGACTAGCGCTTTACAAGAGACCCAGTACTTC. It encodes CASSRRTSALQETQYF. The chain carries TRBV4-3 and TRBJ2-5; 9 bases fit TRBD2. Germline lookup yields CDR1 LGHNA and CDR2 YSLEER. Trimming cost V 4 bases and J 2 bases; bases outside gene matches: 8. The CDR3 contains 16 residues.

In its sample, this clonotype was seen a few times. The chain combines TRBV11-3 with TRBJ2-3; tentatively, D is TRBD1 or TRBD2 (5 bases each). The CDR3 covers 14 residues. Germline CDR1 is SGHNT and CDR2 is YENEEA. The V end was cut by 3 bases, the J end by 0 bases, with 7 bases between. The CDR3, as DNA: TGTGCCAGCAGCTTGGGACGGAGCACAGATACGCAGTATTTT. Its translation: CASSLGRSTDTQYF. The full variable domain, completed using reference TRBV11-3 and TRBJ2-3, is EAGVVQSPRYKIIEKKQPVAFWCNPISGHNTLYWYLQNLGQGPELLIRYENEEAVDDSQLPKDRFSAERLKGVDSTLKIQPAELGDSAVYLCASSLGRSTDTQYFGPGTRLTVL.